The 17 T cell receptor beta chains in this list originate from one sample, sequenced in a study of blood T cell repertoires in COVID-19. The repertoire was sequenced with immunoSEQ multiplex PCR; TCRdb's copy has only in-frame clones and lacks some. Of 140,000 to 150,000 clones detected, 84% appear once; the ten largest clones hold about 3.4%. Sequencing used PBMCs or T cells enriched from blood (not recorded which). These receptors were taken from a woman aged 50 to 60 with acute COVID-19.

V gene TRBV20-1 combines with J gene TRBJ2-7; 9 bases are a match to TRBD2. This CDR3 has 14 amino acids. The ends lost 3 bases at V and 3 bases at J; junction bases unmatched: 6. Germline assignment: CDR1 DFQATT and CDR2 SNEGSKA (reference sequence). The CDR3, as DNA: TGCAGTGCTAGTAGGCCTAGCGGGAACTACGAGCAGTACTTC. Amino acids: CSASRPSGNYEQYF.

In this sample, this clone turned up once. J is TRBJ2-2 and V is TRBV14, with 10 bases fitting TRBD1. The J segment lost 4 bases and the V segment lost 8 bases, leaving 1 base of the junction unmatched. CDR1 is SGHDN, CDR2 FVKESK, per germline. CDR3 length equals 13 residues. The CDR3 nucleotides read TGTGCCAGCCGGACAGGGGGCACCGGGGAGCTGTTTTTT. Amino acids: CASRTGGTGELFF.

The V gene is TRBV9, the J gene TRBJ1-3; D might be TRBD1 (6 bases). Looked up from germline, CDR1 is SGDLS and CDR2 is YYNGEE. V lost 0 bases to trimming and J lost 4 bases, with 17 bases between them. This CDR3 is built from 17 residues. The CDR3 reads CASSVGRGARPGNTIYF. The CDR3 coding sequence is TGTGCCAGCAGCGTAGGTCGGGGGGCGCGTCCCGGAAACACCATATATTTT. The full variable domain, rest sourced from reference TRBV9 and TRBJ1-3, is DSGVTQTPKHLITATGQRVTLRCSPRSGDLSVYWYQQSLDQGLQFLIQYYNGEERAKGNILERFSAQQFPDLHSELNLSSLELGDSALYFCASSVGRGARPGNTIYFGEGSWLTVV.

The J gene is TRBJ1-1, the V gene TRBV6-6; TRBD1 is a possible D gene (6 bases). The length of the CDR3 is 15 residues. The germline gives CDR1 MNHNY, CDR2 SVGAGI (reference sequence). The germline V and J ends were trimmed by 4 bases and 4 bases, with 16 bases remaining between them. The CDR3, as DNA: TGTGCCAGCAGTTCTCGACGGGACACCGTCACTGAAGCTTTCTTT. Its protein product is CASSSRRDTVTEAFF.

The DNA of the CDR3 is TGTGCCAGCAGCTCCCAAGGGCGGGGGAACACTGAAGCTTTCTTT. Translating gives CASSSQGRGNTEAFF. This chain joins TRBV7-9 and TRBJ1-1; D is uncertain. From germline, CDR1 is SEHNR and CDR2 FQNEAQ (reference sequence). Trimming left V 4 bases short and J 1 base short, with 13 bases between. The CDR3 spans 15 residues.

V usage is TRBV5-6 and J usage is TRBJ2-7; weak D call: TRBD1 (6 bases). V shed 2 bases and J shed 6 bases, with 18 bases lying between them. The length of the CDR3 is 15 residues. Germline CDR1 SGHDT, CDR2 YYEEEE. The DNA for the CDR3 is TGTGCCAGCAGCTTAAGGGGGAAGGCTCTAGGCGAGCAGTACTTC. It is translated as CASSLRGKALGEQYF.

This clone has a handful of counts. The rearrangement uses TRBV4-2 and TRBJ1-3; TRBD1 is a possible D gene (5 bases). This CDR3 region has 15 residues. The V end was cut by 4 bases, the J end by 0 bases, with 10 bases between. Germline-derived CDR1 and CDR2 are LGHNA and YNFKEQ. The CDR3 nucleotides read TGTGCCAGCAGCCGAGGGACTATCTCTGGAAACACCATATATTTT. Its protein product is CASSRGTISGNTIYF.

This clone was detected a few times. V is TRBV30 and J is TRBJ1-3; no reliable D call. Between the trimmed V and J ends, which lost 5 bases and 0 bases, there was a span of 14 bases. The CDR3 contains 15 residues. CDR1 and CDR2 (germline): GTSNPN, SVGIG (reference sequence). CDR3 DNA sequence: TGTGCCTGGGCCGCAGGTACTCTCTCTGGAAACACCATATATTTT. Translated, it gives CAWAAGTLSGNTIYF.

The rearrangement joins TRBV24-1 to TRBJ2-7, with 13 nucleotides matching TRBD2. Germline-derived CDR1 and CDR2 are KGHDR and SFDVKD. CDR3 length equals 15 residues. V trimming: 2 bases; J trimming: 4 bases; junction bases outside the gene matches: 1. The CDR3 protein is CATSDSTSGRYEQYF. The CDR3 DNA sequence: TGTGCCACCAGTGATTCGACTAGCGGGAGGTACGAGCAGTACTTC.

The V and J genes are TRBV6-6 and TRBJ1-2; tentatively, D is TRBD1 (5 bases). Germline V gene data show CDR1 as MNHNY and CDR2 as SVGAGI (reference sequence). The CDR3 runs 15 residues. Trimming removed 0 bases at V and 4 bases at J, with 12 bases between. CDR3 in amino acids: CASSYSIGGSYGYTF. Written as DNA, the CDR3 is TGTGCCAGCAGTTACTCGATTGGGGGGAGCTATGGCTACACCTTC.

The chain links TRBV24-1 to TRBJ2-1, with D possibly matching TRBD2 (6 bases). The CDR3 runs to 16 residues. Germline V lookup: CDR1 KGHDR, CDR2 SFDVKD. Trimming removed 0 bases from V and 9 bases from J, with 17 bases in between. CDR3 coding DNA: TGTGCCACCAGTGATTTGGTTAGGGACTCCCTCGGTGAGCAGTTCTTC. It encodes CATSDLVRDSLGEQFF.

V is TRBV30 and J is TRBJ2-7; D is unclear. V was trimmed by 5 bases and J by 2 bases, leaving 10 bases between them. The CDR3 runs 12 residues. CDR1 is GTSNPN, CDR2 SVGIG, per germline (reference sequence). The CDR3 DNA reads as TGTGCCTGGGACCAGGCAACCTACGAGCAGTACTTC. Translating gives CAWDQATYEQYF.

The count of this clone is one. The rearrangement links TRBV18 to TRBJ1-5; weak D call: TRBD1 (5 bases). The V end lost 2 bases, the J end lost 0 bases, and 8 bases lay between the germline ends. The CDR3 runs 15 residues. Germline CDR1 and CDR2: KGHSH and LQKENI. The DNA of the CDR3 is TGTGCCAGCTCACCAAGGGGAAATAGCAATCAGCCCCAGCATTTT. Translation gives CASSPRGNSNQPQHF.

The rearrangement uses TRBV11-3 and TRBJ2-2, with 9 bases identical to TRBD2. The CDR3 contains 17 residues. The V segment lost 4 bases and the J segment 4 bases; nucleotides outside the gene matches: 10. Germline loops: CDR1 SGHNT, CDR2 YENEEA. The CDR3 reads CASSYSSTSGSTGELFF. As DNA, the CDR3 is TGTGCCAGCAGCTACTCCTCGACTAGCGGATCCACCGGGGAGCTGTTTTTT.

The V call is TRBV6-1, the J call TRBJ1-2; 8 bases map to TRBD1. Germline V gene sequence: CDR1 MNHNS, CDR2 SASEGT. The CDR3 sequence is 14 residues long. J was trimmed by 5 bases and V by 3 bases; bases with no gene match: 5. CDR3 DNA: TGTGCCAGCAGTGATTTGAACAGGGGGTATGGCTACACCTTC. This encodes CASSDLNRGYGYTF.

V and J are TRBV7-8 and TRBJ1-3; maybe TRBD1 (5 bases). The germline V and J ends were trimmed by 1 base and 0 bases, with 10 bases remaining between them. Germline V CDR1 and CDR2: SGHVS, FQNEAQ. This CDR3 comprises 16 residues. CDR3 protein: CASSLGGGDSGNTIYF. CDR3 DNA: TGTGCCAGCAGCTTAGGCGGGGGGGACTCTGGAAACACCATATATTTT.

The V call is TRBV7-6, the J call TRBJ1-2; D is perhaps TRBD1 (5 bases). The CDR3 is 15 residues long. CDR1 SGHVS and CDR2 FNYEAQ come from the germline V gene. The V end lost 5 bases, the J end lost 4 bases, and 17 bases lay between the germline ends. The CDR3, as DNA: TGTGCCAGCAGCCCCTTTGGACAAACGACCTATGGCTACACCTTC. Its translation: CASSPFGQTTYGYTF.